The 28 T cell receptor beta chains below were found in one sample sequenced in a study of CD8+CD57+ T cells in acquired aplastic anemia (dated by TCRdb to the late 2010s). Expansion of CD8+CD57+ cells had been shown by flow cytometry in the patients chosen for sequencing. The sequencing machine was an Illumina HiSeq 2000. Genomic DNA served as template for TCR beta VDJ combination and CDR3 sequence profiling. TCRdb trimmed public reads at Q25 via fastp, called clones via MiXCR and kept in-frame beta chains. Rows with a matching CDR3 protein are joined into one entry that keeps the most common DNA and genes. The sample table shows around 500,000 distinct CDR3 sequences, and around a third are seen once. In total, the top ten clones hold around 0.82% of the sample. The sample consisted of sorted CD4+, CD8+, or CD8+CD57+ T cells (not recorded which) from PBMCs. These receptors originate from a human donor with aplastic anemia.

This chain uses TRBV7-9 with TRBJ1-1, with a weak D call TRBD1 (6 bases). The CDR3 spans 15 residues. Germline CDR1 reads SEHNR; CDR2 reads FQNEAQ (reference sequence). Trimming cost V 5 bases and J 3 bases, with 16 bases left between them. For the CDR3, the DNA is TGTGCCAGCAGCATCCTAAGACAGGCCGACACTGAAGCTTTCTTT. This sequence encodes CASSILRQADTEAFF.

This clonotype has a count of ten or more. The chain couples TRBV7-9 to TRBJ2-5, with 9 positions matching TRBD2. CDR1 and CDR2 (germline): SEHNR, FQNEAQ (reference sequence). The CDR3 is 13 amino acids. V was clipped by 4 bases and J by 5 bases; unmatched bases: 2. CDR3 sequence (DNA): TGTGCCAGCAGCTCGAGCGGGAGGGAGACCCAGTACTTC. Protein: CASSSSGRETQYF.

This chain links TRBV2 with TRBJ2-4, with D perhaps matching TRBD1 (6 bases). Trimming pared 3 bases from V and 0 bases from J, leaving 15 bases between. CDR1 and CDR2 from the germline V gene are SNHLY and FYNNEI. The CDR3 covers 17 residues. The CDR3 region has the DNA TGTGCCAGCAGTGACTTAGGACAGACAATAGCCAAAAACATTCAGTACTTC. This codes for CASSDLGQTIAKNIQYF.

Comment on this clonotype: The junction differs from germline at one of its ends, possibly a read error. This chain uses TRBV2 with TRBJ1-5; the D gene is possibly TRBD1 (5 bases). The CDR3 consists of 13 residues. The germline CDR1 and CDR2 sequences are SNHLY and FYNNEI. CDR3 protein: CAISDLGDQPQHF. The CDR3 DNA is TGTGCCATCAGTGATCTGGGGGATCAGCCCCAGCATTTT.

This clonotype has more than one count but fewer than ten. This chain connects TRBV4-1 to TRBJ2-7; possibly TRBD1 for D (5 bases). V shed 5 bases and J shed 3 bases, with 17 bases lying between them. The CDR3 loop spans 15 amino acids. CDR1 is MGHRA, CDR2 YSYEKL, per germline. CDR3 sequence: CASSLTETEIYEQYF. CDR3 in DNA: TGCGCCAGCAGCTTAACCGAGACAGAGATCTACGAGCAGTACTTC.

The gene calls are TRBV19 and TRBJ2-1; maybe TRBD2 (6 bases). This CDR3 is 15 amino acids long. Germline CDR1 is LNHDA and CDR2 is SQIVND (reference sequence). With 4 bases removed from V and 0 bases from J, the gap between germline ends came to 10 bases. CDR3 in DNA: TGTGCCAGTAGTAAAGCGGGCAGCTCCTACAATGAGCAGTTCTTC. Translating it yields CASSKAGSSYNEQFF. Complete variable domain (other parts from reference TRBV19 and TRBJ2-1): DGGITQSPKYLFRKEGQNVTLSCEQNLNHDAMYWYRQDPGQGLRLIYYSQIVNDFQKGDIAEGYSVSREKKESFPLTVTSAQKNPTAFYLCASSKAGSSYNEQFFGPGTRLTVL.

This chain joins TRBV20-1 and TRBJ1-6; a possible D gene is TRBD1 (5 bases). CDR1 and CDR2 (germline): DFQATT, SNEGSKA (reference sequence). This CDR3 is built from 11 residues. CDR3 residues: CRTAGNSPLHF. The CDR3 nucleotides are TGCAGGACAGCTGGTAATTCACCCCTCCACTTT.

There are many counts of this clonotype. The chain has TRBV9 and TRBJ1-1; D is undetermined. The CDR3 is made up of 14 amino acids. V lost 1 base and J 0 bases, leaving 7 bases between the germline ends. Per germline, CDR1 SGDLS and CDR2 YYNGEE. CDR3 amino acids: CASSVSALNTEAFF. The CDR3 DNA reads as TGTGCCAGCAGCGTAAGTGCCCTGAACACTGAAGCTTTCTTT.

This clonotype was seen more than once but under ten times. The chain links TRBV9 to TRBJ2-7; D might be TRBD1 or TRBD2, each matching 5 bases. The CDR3 extends over 13 amino acids. The V and J ends lost 1 base and 6 bases respectively, with 11 bases between them. Per germline, CDR1 SGDLS and CDR2 YYNGEE. The CDR3 DNA follows: TGTGCCAGCAGCGTAAATGGGGGTCGCGAGCAGTACTTC. Its protein is CASSVNGGREQYF.

The sample holds many counts of this clonotype. The chain uses TRBV6-1 and TRBJ1-2; a weak D match, TRBD1 (6 bases). CDR3 size: 14 residues. Germline V CDR1 and CDR2: MNHNS, SASEGT. V was clipped by 7 bases and J by 2 bases, with 14 bases between them. CDR3 bases: TGTGCCAGCACCTCCGGGACACTGAACTATGGCTACACCTTC. It codes for CASTSGTLNYGYTF.

In this sample, this clonotype turned up many times. V is TRBV29-1 and J is TRBJ2-7; possibly TRBD2 for D (5 bases). Germline CDR1 and CDR2: SQVTM and ANQGSEA. This CDR3 contains 14 residues. V shed 0 bases and J shed 2 bases, with 11 bases lying between them. CDR3 sequence (DNA): TGCAGCGTTGAAGATAGCGCCTTCCCCTACGAGCAGTACTTC. Amino acid sequence: CSVEDSAFPYEQYF.

This clonotype was counted between two and nine times. The chain has TRBV4-2 and TRBJ1-6; TRBD1 is a possible D gene (6 bases). Germline values: CDR1 LGHNA, CDR2 YNFKEQ. CDR3 length: 17 residues. The ends were cut back, 4 bases at V and 10 bases at J, with 23 bases in the middle. The CDR3 loop is CASSLGAMSGVDSPLHF. In DNA, the CDR3 is TGTGCCAGCAGCCTCGGTGCTATGTCAGGGGTTGACTCACCCCTCCACTTT.

This clonotype was detected a few times. This rearrangement joins TRBV2 to TRBJ2-3; 7 positions match TRBD2. There are 14 residues in the CDR3. The V gene end was trimmed by 6 bases and the J gene end by 4 bases; junction bases not matched to a gene: 7. Germline-derived CDR1 and CDR2 are SNHLY and FYNNEI. CDR3 DNA: TGTGCCAGCAGGGGCGGGAGAGGGCCAGATACGCAGTATTTT. Translated: CASRGGRGPDTQYF.

V gene TRBV9 combines with J gene TRBJ1-2; weak D call: TRBD1 (6 bases). The length of the CDR3 is 13 residues. Germline CDR1 and CDR2: SGDLS and YYNGEE. V shed 4 bases and J shed 8 bases, with 15 bases lying between them. In DNA form, the CDR3 reads TGTGCCAGCAGCCGGGACACAAACCGAGGCTACACCTTC. It codes for CASSRDTNRGYTF.

This chain connects TRBV20-1 to TRBJ2-1; D remains ambiguous. There are 13 residues in the CDR3. Germline CDR1 and CDR2: DFQATT and SNEGSKA (reference sequence). V shed 1 base and J shed 8 bases, with 12 bases lying between them. The CDR3 DNA sequence: TGCAGTGCTAGAGGGGTCACCACCCATGAGCAGTTCTTC. Its protein product is CSARGVTTHEQFF.

A single count supports this clonotype. V usage is TRBV6-1 and J usage is TRBJ1-6; TRBD1 is a possible D gene (6 bases). The CDR3 has 18 amino acids. The V gene's germline CDR1 is MNHNS and CDR2 SASEGT. V dropped 6 bases and J dropped 9 bases, with 27 bases sitting between them. CDR3 sequence reads: CASRKYNTGTREGSPLHF. DNA of the CDR3: TGTGCCAGCAGAAAATATAATACCGGGACAAGAGAAGGTTCACCCCTCCACTTT.

This clonotype was counted ten times or more. J is TRBJ1-5 and V is TRBV20-1; 10 bases agree with TRBD1. The CDR3 has 14 residues. Germline CDR1 DFQATT, CDR2 SNEGSKA (reference sequence). Losses at the gene ends were 2 bases for V and 6 bases for J; bases not matched to a gene: 4. The CDR3 protein is CSARRDRGTQPQHF. In nucleotides, the CDR3 is TGCAGTGCTAGACGGGACAGGGGTACTCAGCCCCAGCATTTT.

The chain recombines TRBV19 with TRBJ2-6; 7 nucleotides match TRBD1. Germline V gene lookup returns CDR1 LNHDA and CDR2 SQIVND (reference sequence). The CDR3 has 14 amino acids. V dropped 4 bases and J dropped 7; count of bases not matched to a gene: 4. Written as DNA, the CDR3 is TGTGCCAGTAGTACCAGACAGGGTGCCAACGTCCTGACTTTC. Encoded protein: CASSTRQGANVLTF.

This rearrangement joins TRBV25-1 to TRBJ2-7, with 7 positions matching TRBD1. Germline lookup yields CDR1 MGHDK and CDR2 SYGVNS. The J segment lost 5 bases and the V segment lost 4 bases, leaving 11 bases of the junction unmatched. CDR3 length: 15 amino acids. CDR3 amino acids: CASSGPYRGTHEQYF. In DNA form, the CDR3 reads TGTGCCAGCAGTGGCCCTTACAGGGGCACCCACGAGCAGTACTTC.

In the case of this clonotype: This sequence may be a read error, since a much larger clone differs from it by one base. The final CDR3 position lacks the conserved phenylalanine or tryptophan, pointing to a likely read error. This sequence joins TRBV6-1 and TRBJ1-6; D is possibly TRBD1 (6 bases). Trimming removed 5 bases at V and 14 bases at J, with 10 bases between. The CDR3 extends over 11 amino acids. Germline lookup yields CDR1 MNHNS and CDR2 SASEGT. The CDR3 reads CASSTTGSLHL. DNA for the CDR3: TGTGCCAGCAGTACTACAGGGTCCCTCCACTTG.

This clonotype was found many times. V gene TRBV9 combines with J gene TRBJ1-6; 8 nucleotides align to TRBD1. V lost 3 bases to trimming and J lost 8 bases; unmatched junction nucleotides: 13. CDR3 length: 17 amino acids. The germline V gene encodes CDR1 SGDLS and CDR2 YYNGEE. The CDR3 sequence is CASSGTGTGPGYSPLHF. DNA for the CDR3: TGTGCCAGCAGCGGTACCGGGACAGGCCCAGGGTATTCACCCCTCCACTTT.

This clonotype turned up a few times. The CDR3 sequence is CASSRLANTDTQYF. CDR3 in DNA: TGTGCCAGCAGCAGACTAGCGAACACAGATACGCAGTATTTT. The genes are TRBV27 and TRBJ2-3, with 8 bases lining up with TRBD2. Germline CDR1 and CDR2: MNHEY and SMNVEV (reference sequence). The junction had 4 bases not matched to a gene; V was cut back by 6 bases and J by 2 bases. The CDR3 runs 14 residues.

Comment on this clonotype: A much bigger clone sits one base away, suggesting this may be a read error. The rearrangement links TRBV11-2 to TRBJ2-7; TRBD2 is a possible D gene (6 bases). V lost 6 bases to trimming and J lost 4 bases, with 22 bases between them. The CDR3 spans 16 residues. Germline assignment: CDR1 SGHAT and CDR2 FQNNGV. CDR3 amino acids: CASSWGLSQGGYEQYF. The CDR3 DNA reads as TGTGCCAGCAGTTGGGGTCTGAGTCAGGGAGGTTACGAGCAGTACTTC.

This clonotype has ten or more counts. This chain connects TRBV15 to TRBJ1-6; D is undetermined. Trimming stripped 0 bases from V and 11 bases from J, with 11 bases between. Germline lookup yields CDR1 LNHNV and CDR2 YYDKDF (reference sequence). The CDR3 length is 14 residues. CDR3 nucleotides: TGTGCCACCAGCAGAGATGACCACGGGCCACCCCTCCACTTT. Residues: CATSRDDHGPPLHF. Together with reference TRBV15 and TRBJ1-6, the CDR3 gives the full variable domain: DAMVIQNPRYQVTQFGKPVTLSCSQTLNHNVMYWYQQKSSQAPKLLFHYYDKDFNNEADTPDNFQSRRPNTSFCFLDIRSPGLGDTAMYLCATSRDDHGPPLHFGNGTRLTVT.

This clonotype appeared a few times. This chain links TRBV20-1 with TRBJ2-1; weak D call: TRBD2 (6 bases). CDR1 DFQATT and CDR2 SNEGSKA come from the germline V gene (reference sequence). Trimming removed 4 bases at V and 7 bases at J, with 14 bases between. The CDR3 extends over 13 amino acids. The CDR3 region has the DNA TGCAGTGCTATCCGGGACTTCGGGAATGAGCAGTTCTTC. This translates into CSAIRDFGNEQFF.

About this clonotype itself: This may arise from a read error, as a much more abundant clone is one base away. The chain links TRBV29-1 to TRBJ2-4, with a tentative D call TRBD1 (6 bases). This CDR3 is 15 amino acids long. V dropped 0 bases and J dropped 8 bases, with 17 bases sitting between them. The germline CDR1 and CDR2 sequences are SQVTM and ANQGSEA. The CDR3 is CSVEDWAGKGDIQYF. The DNA for the CDR3 is TGCAGCGTTGAAGATTGGGCAGGGAAGGGGGACATTCAGTACTTC.

The CDR3 reads CATSRDRQGRGNTEAFF. The CDR3 DNA reads as TGTGCCACCAGCAGAGATCGGCAGGGACGGGGGAACACTGAAGCTTTCTTT. V is TRBV15 and J is TRBJ1-1; weak D call: TRBD1 (5 bases). The CDR3 length is 17 residues. The ends were cut back, 0 bases at V and 1 base at J, with 15 bases in the middle. CDR1 LNHNV and CDR2 YYDKDF come from the germline V gene (reference sequence).

This clonotype was picked up a small number of times. The chain links TRBV6-1 to TRBJ1-6; D not certain. V was trimmed by 7 bases and J by 0 bases, leaving 7 bases between them. The length of the CDR3 is 14 residues. Germline V gives CDR1 MNHNS, CDR2 SASEGT. The CDR3 DNA reads TGTGCCAGCAAAGAGGACTCCTATAATTCACCCCTCCACTTT. Translating gives CASKEDSYNSPLHF.